This T cell receptor (beta chain) derives from a study of blood T cell repertoires in COVID-19 (dated by TCRdb to the early 2020s). General notes on the study: The collaborator samples originated in the United States, Italy and Spain and spanned the acute and convalescent phases of COVID-19. Samples came from the ongoing ImmuneRACE study (first 160 participants) plus 1,254 subjects from 6 global collaborators. The sample metadata nearly always contained a de-identified subject ID, COVID-19 status, age in years and sex. HLA class I and class II types, where available, came from metadata supplied by the sample provider rather than from assay-based typing. The dataset comprised deeply sampled blood TCRbeta repertoires from subjects exposed to, actively infected with, or recovered from COVID-19. The repertoires were released in a freely available public database meant as a resource for research on the immune response to SARS-CoV-2. The material from the prospective study consisted of cDNA or gDNA derived from T cells, B-cell-depleted T cells, or PBMCs. General conclusions and limits of the study: The amount of clinical and demographic metadata varied by source and participant and was provided uncurated.

About this clone: Its antigen remains undetermined. The sample holds no much larger clone one base away, and base qualities are not on file.

The collaborating institutions used their own protocols to collect whole blood in K2EDTA tubes. For TCRbeta analysis, collaborators shipped samples in one of three forms: frozen whole blood, isolated PBMCs, or DNA extracted from either of those sample types. V lost 0 bases and J lost 4 bases; the stretch between them is 6 bases long. Looking up the germline V gene (reference sequence) yields CDR1 LGHDT and CDR2 YNNKEL. The CDR3 spans 13 residues, from the cysteine through the phenylalanine. Solely the CDR3 DNA is kept, with 39 bases framed from the first base. TCRbeta CDR3 regions were amplified from genomic DNA using the immunoSEQ Assay, a bias-controlled multiplex PCR. Processing in the source paper ran as follows. Within the assay, amplification of reference gene primers was used to estimate how many nucleated cells each sample contained. To quantify the absolute abundance of each unique TCRbeta CDR3 rearrangement, sequence reads were collapsed and filtered. Productive Simpson clonality was computed per sample as the square root of Simpson's diversity index over productive rearrangements. Drawn from immuneACCESS, this table holds only the in-frame rearrangements with V and J called that TCRdb kept. Clones are partly lost; checked studies trace under half to an unresolved V gene and leave the rest unexplained. V and J calls and clone size are as listed in that table; D and trimming were resolved from the DNA. The sample table contains about 78,000 clones; only one count was recorded for about 89% of them. 4.9% of the sample is taken by the ten largest.

Sequenced sample: peripheral blood. Rearrangement joined TRBV3-1 (or the pseudogene TRBV3-2) to TRBJ1-2; the D gene is unclear. This TCR derives from a man aged 50-59 years with active or convalescent COVID-19. The CDR3 amino acid sequence is: CASSQEGSYGYTF. The nucleotide sequence is TGTGCCAGCAGCCAAGAAGGGAGCTATGGCTACACCTTC.